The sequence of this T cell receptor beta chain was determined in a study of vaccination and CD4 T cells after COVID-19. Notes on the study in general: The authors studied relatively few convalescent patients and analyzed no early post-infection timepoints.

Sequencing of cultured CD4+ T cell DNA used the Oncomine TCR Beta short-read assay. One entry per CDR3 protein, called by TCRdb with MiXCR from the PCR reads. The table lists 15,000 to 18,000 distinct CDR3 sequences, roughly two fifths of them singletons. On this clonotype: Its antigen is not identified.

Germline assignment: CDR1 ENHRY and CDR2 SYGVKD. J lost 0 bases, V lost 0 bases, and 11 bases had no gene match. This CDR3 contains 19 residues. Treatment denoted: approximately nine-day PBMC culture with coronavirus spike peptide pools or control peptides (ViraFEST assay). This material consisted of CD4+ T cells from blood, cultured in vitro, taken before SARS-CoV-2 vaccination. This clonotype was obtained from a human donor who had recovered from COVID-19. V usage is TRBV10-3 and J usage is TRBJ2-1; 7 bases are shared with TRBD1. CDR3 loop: CAISESTLKTGSSYNEQFF. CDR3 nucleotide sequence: TGTGCCATCAGTGAGTCTACCTTAAAGACAGGGAGCTCCTACAATGAGCAGTTCTTC.